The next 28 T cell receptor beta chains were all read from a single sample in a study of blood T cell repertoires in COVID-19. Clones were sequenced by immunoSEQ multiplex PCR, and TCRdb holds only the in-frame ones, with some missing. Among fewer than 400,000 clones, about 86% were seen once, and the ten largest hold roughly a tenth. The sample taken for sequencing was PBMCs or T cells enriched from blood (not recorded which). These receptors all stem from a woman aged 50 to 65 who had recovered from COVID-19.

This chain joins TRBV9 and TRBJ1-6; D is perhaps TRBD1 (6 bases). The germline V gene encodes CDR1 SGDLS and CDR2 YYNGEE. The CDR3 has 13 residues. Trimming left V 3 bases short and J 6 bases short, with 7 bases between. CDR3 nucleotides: TGTGCCAGCAGCGAACAGGGTAATTCACCCCTCCACTTT. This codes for CASSEQGNSPLHF.

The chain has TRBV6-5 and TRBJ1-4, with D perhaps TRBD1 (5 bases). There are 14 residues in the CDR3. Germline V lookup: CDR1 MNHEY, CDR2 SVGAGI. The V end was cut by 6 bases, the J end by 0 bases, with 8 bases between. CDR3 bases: TGTGCCAGCAGACGACAGCCAACTAATGAAAAACTGTTTTTT. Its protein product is CASRRQPTNEKLFF.

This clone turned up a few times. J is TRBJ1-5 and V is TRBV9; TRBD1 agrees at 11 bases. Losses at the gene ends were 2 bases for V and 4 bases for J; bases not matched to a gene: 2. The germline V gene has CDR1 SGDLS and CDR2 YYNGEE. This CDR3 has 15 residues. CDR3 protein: CASSVGQGANQPQHF. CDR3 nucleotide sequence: TGTGCCAGCAGCGTTGGACAGGGGGCTAATCAGCCCCAGCATTTT.

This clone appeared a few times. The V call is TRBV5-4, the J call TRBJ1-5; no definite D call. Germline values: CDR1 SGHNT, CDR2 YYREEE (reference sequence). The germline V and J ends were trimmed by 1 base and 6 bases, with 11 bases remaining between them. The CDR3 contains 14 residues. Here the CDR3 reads CASSLFGEGQPQHF. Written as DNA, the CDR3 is TGTGCCAGCAGCTTGTTCGGGGAGGGTCAGCCCCAGCATTTT.

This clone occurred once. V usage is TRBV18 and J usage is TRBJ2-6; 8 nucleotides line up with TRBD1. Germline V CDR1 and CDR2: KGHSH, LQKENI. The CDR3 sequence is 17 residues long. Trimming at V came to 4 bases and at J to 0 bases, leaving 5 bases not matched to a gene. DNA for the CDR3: TGTGCCAGCTCACGGCCGACAGGGGCCTCTGGGGCCAACGTCCTGACTTTC. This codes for CASSRPTGASGANVLTF. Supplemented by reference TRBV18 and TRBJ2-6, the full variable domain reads NAGVMQNPRHLVRRRGQEARLRCSPMKGHSHVYWYRQLPEEGLKFMVYLQKENIIDESGMPKERFSAEFPKEGPSILRIQQVVRGDSAAYFCASSRPTGASGANVLTFGAGSRLTVL.

The chain's CDR3 is CASSHQQGGNQPQHF. CDR3 nucleotides: TGCGCCAGCAGCCACCAACAGGGGGGGAATCAGCCCCAGCATTTT. The V and J genes are TRBV4-1 and TRBJ1-5; 8 positions agree with TRBD1. The V gene end was trimmed by 3 bases and the J gene end by 4 bases; junction bases not matched to a gene: 5. Germline V gives CDR1 MGHRA, CDR2 YSYEKL. The CDR3 loop spans 15 amino acids.

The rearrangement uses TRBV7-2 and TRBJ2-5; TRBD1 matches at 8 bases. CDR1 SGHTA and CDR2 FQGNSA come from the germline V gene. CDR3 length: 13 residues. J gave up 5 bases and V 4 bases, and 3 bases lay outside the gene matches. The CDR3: CASSWTGRETQYF. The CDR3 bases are TGTGCCAGCAGCTGGACAGGGAGGGAGACCCAGTACTTC.

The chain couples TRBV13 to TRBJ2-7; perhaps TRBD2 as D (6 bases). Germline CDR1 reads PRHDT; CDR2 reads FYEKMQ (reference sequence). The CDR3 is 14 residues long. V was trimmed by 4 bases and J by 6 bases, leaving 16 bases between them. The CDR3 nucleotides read TGTGCCAGCAGCTACATCGCCTCAGCGGGCGAGCAGTACTTC. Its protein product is CASSYIASAGEQYF.

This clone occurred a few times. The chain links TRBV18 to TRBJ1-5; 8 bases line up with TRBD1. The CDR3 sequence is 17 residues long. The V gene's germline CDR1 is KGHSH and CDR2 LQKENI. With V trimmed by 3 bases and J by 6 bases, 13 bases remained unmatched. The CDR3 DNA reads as TGTGCCAGCTCACCTTTCCGGACAGGGACCGGGGTTCAGCCCCAGCATTTT. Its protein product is CASSPFRTGTGVQPQHF.

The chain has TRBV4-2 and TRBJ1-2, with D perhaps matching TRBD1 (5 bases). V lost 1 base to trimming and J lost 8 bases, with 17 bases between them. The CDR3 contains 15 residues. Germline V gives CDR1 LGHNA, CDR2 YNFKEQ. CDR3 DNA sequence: TGTGCCAGCAGCCAAGCTAACAGAGCGGGGGAGGGCTACACCTTC. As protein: CASSQANRAGEGYTF.

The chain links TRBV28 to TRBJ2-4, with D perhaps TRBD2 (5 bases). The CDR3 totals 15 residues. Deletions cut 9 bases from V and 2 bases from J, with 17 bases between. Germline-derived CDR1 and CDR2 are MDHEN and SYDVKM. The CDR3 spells CASSPSGKTKNIQYF. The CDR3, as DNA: TGTGCCAGTTCCCCTTCCGGGAAAACCAAAAACATTCAGTACTTC.

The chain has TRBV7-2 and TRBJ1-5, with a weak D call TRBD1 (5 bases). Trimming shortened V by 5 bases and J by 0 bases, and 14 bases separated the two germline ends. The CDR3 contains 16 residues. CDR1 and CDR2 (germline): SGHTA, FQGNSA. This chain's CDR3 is CASSGRQLNSNQPQHF. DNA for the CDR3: TGTGCCAGCAGCGGTAGACAGTTAAATAGCAATCAGCCCCAGCATTTT. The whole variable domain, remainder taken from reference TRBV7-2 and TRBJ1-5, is GAGVSQSPSNKVTEKGKDVELRCDPISGHTALYWYRQSLGQGLEFLIYFQGNSAPDKSGLPSDRFSAERTGGSVSTLTIQRTQQEDSAVYLCASSGRQLNSNQPQHFGDGTRLSIL.

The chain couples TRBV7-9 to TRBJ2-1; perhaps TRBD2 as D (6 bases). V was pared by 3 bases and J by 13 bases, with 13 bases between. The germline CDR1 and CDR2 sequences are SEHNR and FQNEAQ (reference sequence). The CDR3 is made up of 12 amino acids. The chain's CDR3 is CASSFSGDGQFF. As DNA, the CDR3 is TGTGCCAGCAGCTTTAGCGGTGATGGACAGTTCTTC.

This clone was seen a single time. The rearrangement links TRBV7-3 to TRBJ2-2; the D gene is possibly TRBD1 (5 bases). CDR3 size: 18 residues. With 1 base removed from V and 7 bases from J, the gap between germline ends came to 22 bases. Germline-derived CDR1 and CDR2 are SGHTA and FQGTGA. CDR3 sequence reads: CASSLKDPDSPVFGELFF. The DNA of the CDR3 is TGTGCCAGCAGCTTAAAAGATCCAGACAGCCCGGTTTTCGGGGAGCTGTTTTTT.

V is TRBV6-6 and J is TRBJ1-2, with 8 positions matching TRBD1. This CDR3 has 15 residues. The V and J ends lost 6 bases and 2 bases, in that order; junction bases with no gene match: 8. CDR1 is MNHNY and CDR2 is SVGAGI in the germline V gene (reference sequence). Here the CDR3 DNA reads TGTGCCAGCAGGACTTCAGGGACAGGCAACTATGGCTACACCTTC. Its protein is CASRTSGTGNYGYTF.

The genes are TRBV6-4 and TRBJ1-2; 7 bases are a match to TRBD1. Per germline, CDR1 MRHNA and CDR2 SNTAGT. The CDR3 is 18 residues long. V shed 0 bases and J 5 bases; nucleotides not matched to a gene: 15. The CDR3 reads CASSDSTALWTGRYGYTF. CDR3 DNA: TGTGCCAGCAGTGACTCGACTGCGTTGTGGACAGGTCGATATGGCTACACCTTC.

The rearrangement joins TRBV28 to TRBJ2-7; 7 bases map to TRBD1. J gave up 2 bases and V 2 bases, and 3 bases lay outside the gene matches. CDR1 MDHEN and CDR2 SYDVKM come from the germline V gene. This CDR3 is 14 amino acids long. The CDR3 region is CASSLRDSPYEQYF. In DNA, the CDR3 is TGTGCCAGCAGTTTAAGGGACAGCCCCTACGAGCAGTACTTC.

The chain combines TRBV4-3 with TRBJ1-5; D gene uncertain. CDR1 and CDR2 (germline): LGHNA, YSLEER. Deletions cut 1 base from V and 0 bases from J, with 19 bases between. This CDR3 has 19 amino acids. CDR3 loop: CASSQVRRGPDNSNQPQHF. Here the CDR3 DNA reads TGCGCCAGCAGCCAAGTTCGACGGGGTCCCGACAATAGCAATCAGCCCCAGCATTTT.

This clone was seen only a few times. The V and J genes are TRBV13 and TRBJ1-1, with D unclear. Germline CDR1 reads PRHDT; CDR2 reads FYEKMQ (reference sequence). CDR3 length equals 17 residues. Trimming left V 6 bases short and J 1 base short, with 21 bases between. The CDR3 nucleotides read TGTGCCAGCAGGCCAAACGGCACAGAGAACTGGAACACTGAAGCTTTCTTT. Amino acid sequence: CASRPNGTENWNTEAFF.

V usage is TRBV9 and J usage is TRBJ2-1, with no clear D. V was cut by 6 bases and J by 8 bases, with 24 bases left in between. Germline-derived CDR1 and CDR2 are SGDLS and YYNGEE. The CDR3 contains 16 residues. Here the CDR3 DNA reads TGTGCCAGCACCAAGCGTAGCTTAAATGCGGCAGATGAGCAGTTCTTC. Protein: CASTKRSLNAADEQFF.

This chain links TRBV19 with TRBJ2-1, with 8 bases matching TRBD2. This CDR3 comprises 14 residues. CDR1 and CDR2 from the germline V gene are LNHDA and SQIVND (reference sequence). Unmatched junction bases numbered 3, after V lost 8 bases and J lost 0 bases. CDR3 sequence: CASSAGGSYNEQFF. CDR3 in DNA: TGTGCCAGTTCCGCGGGGGGCTCCTACAATGAGCAGTTCTTC.

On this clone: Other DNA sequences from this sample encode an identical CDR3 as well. The CDR3 coding sequence is TGTGCCAGCAGCCGTCGGCAGGGGGATCAGCCCCAGCATTTT. Protein: CASSRRQGDQPQHF. V usage is TRBV7-2 and J usage is TRBJ1-5; TRBD1 aligns across 7 bases. CDR1 and CDR2 from the germline V gene are SGHTA and FQGNSA. The CDR3 extends over 14 amino acids. The J segment lost 5 bases and the V segment lost 5 bases, leaving 6 bases of the junction unmatched.

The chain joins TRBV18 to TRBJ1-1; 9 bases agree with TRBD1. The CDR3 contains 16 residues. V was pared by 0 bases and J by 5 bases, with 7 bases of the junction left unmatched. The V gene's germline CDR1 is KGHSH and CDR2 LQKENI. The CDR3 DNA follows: TGTGCCAGCTCACCACCGAACAGGGGGCTGGGGACTGAAGCTTTCTTT. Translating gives CASSPPNRGLGTEAFF.

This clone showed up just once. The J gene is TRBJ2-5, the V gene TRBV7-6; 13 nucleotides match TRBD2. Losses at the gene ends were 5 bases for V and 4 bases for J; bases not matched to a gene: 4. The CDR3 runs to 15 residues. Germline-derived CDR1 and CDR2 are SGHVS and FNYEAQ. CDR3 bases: TGTGCCAGCAGCAACCGACTAGCGGGGGGAGAGACCCAGTACTTC. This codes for CASSNRLAGGETQYF.

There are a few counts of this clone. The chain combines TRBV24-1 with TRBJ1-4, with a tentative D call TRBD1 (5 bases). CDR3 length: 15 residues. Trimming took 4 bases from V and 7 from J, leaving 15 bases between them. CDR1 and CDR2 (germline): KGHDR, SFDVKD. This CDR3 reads CATSEPWAGGEKLFF. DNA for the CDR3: TGTGCCACCAGTGAGCCTTGGGCGGGGGGTGAAAAACTGTTTTTT.

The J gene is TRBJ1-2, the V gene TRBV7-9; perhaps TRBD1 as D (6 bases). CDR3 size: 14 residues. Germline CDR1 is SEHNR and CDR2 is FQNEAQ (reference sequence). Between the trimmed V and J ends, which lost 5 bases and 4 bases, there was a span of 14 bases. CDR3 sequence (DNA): TGTGCCAGCAGCCCCCAGGGGCGCGTCTATGGCTACACCTTC. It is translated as CASSPQGRVYGYTF.

CDR3 bases: TGTGCCAGCAATCAGGGATCGCAGCCCCAGCATTTT. Residues: CASNQGSQPQHF. The gene calls are TRBV6-5 and TRBJ1-5; tentative D call: TRBD1 (5 bases). V was pared by 7 bases and J by 7 bases, with 11 bases between. The CDR3 is 12 residues long. The germline V gene encodes CDR1 MNHEY and CDR2 SVGAGI.

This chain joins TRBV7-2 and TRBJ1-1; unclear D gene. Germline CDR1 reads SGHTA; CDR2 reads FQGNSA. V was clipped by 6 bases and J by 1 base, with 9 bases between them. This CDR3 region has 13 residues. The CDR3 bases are TGTGCCAGCAGTCCACAGCAGAACACTGAAGCTTTCTTT. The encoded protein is CASSPQQNTEAFF.